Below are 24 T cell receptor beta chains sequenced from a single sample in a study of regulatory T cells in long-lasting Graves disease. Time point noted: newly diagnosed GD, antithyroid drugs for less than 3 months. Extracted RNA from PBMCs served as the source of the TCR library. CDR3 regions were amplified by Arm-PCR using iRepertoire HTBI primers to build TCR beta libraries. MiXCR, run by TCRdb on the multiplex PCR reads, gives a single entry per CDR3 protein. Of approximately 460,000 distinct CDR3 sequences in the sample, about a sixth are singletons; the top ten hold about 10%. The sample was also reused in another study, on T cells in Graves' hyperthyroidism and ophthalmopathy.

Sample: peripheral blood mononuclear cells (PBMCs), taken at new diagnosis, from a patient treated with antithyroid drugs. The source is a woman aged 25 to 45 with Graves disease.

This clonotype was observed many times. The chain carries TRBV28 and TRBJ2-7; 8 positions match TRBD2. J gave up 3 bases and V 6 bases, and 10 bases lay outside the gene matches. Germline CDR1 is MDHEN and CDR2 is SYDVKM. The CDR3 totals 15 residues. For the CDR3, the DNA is TGTGCCAGCAGCCGCGGGAGGTTCTCAGACTACGAGCAGTACTTC. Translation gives CASSRGRFSDYEQYF.

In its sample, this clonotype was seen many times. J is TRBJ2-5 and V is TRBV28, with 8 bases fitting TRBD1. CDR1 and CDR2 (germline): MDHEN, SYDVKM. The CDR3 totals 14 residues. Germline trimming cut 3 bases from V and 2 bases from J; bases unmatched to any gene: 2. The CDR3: CASSFYRGQETQYF. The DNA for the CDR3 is TGTGCCAGCAGTTTCTACAGGGGGCAAGAGACCCAGTACTTC.

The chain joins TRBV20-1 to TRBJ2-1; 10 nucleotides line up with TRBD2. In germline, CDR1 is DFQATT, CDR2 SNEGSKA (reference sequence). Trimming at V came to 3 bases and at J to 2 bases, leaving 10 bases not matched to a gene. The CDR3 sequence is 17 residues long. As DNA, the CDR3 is TGCAGTGCTAGCGACTACCTGAGCGGGAGGGCCTACAATGAGCAGTTCTTC. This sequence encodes CSASDYLSGRAYNEQFF.

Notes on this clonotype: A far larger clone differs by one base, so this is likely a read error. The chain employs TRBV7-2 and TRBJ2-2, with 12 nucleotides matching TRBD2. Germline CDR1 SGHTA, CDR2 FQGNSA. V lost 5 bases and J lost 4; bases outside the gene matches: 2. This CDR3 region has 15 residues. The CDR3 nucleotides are TGTGCCAGCAGCCAGACTAGCGGGAGCACCGGGGAGCTGTTTTTT. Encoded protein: CASSQTSGSTGELFF. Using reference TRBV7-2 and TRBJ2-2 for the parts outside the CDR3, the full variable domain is GAGVSQSPSNKVTEKGKDVELRCDPISGHTALYWYRQSLGQGLEFLIYFQGNSAPDKSGLPSDRFSAERTGGSVSTLTIQRTQQEDSAVYLCASSQTSGSTGELFFGEGSRLTVL.

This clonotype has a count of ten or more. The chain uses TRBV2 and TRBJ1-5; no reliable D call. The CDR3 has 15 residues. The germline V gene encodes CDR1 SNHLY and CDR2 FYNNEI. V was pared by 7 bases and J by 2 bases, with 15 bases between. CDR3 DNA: TGTGCCAGCAAGGTATCTCACCAGGGCAATCAGCCCCAGCATTTT. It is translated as CASKVSHQGNQPQHF.

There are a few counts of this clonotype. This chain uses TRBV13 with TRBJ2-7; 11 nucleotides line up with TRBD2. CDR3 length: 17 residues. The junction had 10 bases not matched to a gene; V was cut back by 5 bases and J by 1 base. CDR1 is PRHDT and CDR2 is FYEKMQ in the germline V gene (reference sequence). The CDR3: CASSLVPLAGGSYEQYF. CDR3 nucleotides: TGTGCCAGCAGCCTCGTTCCCCTAGCGGGAGGTTCCTACGAGCAGTACTTC.

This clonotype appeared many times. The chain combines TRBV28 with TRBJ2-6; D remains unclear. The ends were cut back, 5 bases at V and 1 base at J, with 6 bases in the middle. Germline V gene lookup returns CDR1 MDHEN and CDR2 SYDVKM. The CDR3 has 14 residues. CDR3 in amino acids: CASSPFSGANVLTF. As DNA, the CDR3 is TGTGCCAGCAGTCCCTTTTCTGGGGCCAACGTCCTGACTTTC. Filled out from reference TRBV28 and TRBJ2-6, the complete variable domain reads DVKVTQSSRYLVKRTGEKVFLECVQDMDHENMFWYRQDPGLGLRLIYFSYDVKMKEKGDIPEGYSVSREKKERFSLILESASTNQTSMYLCASSPFSGANVLTFGAGSRLTVL.

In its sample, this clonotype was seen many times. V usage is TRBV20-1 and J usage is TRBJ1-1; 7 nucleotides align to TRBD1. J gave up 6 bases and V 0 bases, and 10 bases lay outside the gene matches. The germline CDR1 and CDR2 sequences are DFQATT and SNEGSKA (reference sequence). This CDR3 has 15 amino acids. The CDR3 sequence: CSARDVGGRGAEAFF. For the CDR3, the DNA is TGCAGTGCTAGAGATGTAGGGGGCAGGGGCGCTGAAGCTTTCTTT.

CDR3 sequence (DNA): TGTGCCAGCAGTGAAGTGAAAGTTTCCCTTCCGAGGCAGCCCCAGCATTTT. Amino acids: CASSEVKVSLPRQPQHF. The chain carries TRBV6-2 or TRBV6-3 and TRBJ1-5; D not certain. Trimming pared 5 bases from V and 7 bases from J, leaving 24 bases between. The germline V gene encodes CDR1 MNHEY and CDR2 SVGEGT. The CDR3 has 17 residues.

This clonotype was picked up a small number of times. The CDR3 DNA reads TGTGCCAGCAGCCTTCGTCTACCGTTAGAGCAGTTCTTC. Translated, it gives CASSLRLPLEQFF. V and J are TRBV14 and TRBJ2-1; D is undetermined. Trimming took 4 bases from V and 10 from J, leaving 14 bases between them. Germline CDR1 is SGHDN and CDR2 is FVKESK. This CDR3 contains 13 residues.

The CDR3 loop reads CAWSKGTGLFGYTF. The DNA of the CDR3 is TGTGCCTGGAGTAAGGGGACAGGCCTCTTTGGCTACACCTTC. The chain has TRBV30 and TRBJ1-2; 8 positions agree with TRBD1. V dropped 2 bases and J dropped 7; count of bases not matched to a gene: 9. Germline-derived CDR1 and CDR2 are GTSNPN and SVGIG (reference sequence). The CDR3 is 14 residues long. The whole variable domain, filled in from reference TRBV30 and TRBJ1-2, reads SQTIHQWPATLVQPVGSPLSLECTVEGTSNPNLYWYRQAAGRGLQLLFYSVGIGQISSEVPQNLSASRPQDRQFILSSKKLLLSDSGFYLCAWSKGTGLFGYTFGSGTRLTVV.

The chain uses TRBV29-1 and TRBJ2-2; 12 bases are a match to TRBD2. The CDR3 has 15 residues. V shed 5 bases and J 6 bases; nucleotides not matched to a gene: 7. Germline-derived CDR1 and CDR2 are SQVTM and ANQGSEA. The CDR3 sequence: CSVCTTSGSAGELFF. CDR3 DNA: TGCAGCGTTTGCACGACTAGCGGGAGTGCCGGGGAGCTGTTTTTT.

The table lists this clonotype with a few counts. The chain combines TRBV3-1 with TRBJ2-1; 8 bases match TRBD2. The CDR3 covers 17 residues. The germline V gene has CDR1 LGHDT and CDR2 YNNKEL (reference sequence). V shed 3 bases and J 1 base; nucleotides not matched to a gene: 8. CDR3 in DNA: TGTGCCAGCAGCCACCATCCCGGGACTAGGTCCTACAATGAGCAGTTCTTC. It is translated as CASSHHPGTRSYNEQFF.

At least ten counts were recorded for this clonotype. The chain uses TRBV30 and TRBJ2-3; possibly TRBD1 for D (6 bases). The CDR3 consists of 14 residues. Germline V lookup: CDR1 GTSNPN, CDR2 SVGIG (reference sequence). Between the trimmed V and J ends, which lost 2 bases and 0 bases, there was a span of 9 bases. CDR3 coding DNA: TGTGCCTGGAGTTGGACAGCAAGCACAGATACGCAGTATTTT. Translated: CAWSWTASTDTQYF.

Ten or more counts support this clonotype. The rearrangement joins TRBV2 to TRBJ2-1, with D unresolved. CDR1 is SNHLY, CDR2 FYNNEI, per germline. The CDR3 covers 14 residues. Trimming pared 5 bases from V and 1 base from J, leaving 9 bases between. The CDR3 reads CASSPTRSYNEQFF. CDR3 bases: TGTGCCAGCAGTCCTACACGATCCTACAATGAGCAGTTCTTC. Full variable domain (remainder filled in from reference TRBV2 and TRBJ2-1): EPEVTQTPSHQVTQMGQEVILRCVPISNHLYFYWYRQILGQKVEFLVSFYNNEISEKSEIFDDQFSVERPDGSNFTLKIRSTKLEDSAMYFCASSPTRSYNEQFFGPGTRLTVL.

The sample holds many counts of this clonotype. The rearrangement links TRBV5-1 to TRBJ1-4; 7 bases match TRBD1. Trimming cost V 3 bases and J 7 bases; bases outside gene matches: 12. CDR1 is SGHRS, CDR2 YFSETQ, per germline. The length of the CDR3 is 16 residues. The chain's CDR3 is CASSYWATGESEKLFF. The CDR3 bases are TGCGCCAGCAGCTATTGGGCAACAGGGGAGAGTGAAAAACTGTTTTTT.

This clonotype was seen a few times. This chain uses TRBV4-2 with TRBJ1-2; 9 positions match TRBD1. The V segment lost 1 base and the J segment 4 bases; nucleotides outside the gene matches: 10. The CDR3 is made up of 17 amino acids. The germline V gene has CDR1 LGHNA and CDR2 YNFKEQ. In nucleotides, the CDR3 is TGTGCCAGCAGCCAAGGACAGGGGGAGGCCGTTATCTATGGCTACACCTTC. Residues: CASSQGQGEAVIYGYTF.

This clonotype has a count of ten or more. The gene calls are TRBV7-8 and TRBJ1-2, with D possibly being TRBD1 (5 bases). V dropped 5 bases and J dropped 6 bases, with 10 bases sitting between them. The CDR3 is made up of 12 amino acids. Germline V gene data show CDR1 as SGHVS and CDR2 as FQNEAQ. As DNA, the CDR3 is TGTGCCAGCAGCGAACCGGGGGATGGCTACACCTTC. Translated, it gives CASSEPGDGYTF.

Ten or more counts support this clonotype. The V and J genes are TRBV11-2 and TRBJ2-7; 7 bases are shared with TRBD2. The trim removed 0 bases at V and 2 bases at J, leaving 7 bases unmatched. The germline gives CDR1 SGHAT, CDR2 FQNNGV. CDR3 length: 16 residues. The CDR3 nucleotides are TGTGCCAGCAGCTTAGATGGGAGGGCCATCCCCTACGAGCAGTACTTC. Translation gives CASSLDGRAIPYEQYF.

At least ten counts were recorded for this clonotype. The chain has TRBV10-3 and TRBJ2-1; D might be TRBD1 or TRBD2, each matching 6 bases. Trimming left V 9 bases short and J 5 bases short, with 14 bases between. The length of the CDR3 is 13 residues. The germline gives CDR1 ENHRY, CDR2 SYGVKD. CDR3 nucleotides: TGTGCCATAAAGGGGGGACTCGACAATGAGCAGTTCTTC. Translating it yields CAIKGGLDNEQFF.

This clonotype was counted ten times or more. CDR3 sequence (DNA): TGTGCCAGCAGTTTATCCGACAGAACCACTGAAGCTTTCTTT. It translates to CASSLSDRTTEAFF. The chain carries TRBV28 and TRBJ1-1, with D tentatively TRBD1 (5 bases). Trimming took off 1 base at V and 4 bases at J, with 10 bases between the two ends. This CDR3 spans 14 amino acids. Germline-derived CDR1 and CDR2 are MDHEN and SYDVKM.

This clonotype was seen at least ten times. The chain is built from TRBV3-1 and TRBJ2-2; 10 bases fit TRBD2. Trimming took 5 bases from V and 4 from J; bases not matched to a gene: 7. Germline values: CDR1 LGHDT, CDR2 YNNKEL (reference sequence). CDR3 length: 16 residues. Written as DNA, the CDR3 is TGTGCCAGCAGCTTGAGCGGGAGGGCCCGCACCGGGGAGCTGTTTTTT. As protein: CASSLSGRARTGELFF.

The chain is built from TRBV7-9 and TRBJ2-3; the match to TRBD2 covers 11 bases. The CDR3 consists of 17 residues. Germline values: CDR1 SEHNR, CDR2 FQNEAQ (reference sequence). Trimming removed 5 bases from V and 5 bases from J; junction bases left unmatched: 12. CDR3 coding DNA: TGTGCCAGCAGCCCAGGACTAGCGGGCAGGTTAGAAGATACGCAGTATTTT. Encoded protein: CASSPGLAGRLEDTQYF.

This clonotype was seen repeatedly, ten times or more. CDR3 DNA: TGTGCCAGCAGCTTAGGCCGGGGTGACACTGAAGCTTTCTTT. This gives the protein CASSLGRGDTEAFF. The chain links TRBV7-6 to TRBJ1-1; D remains unclear. The CDR3 is 14 amino acids. The V gene lost 1 base and the J gene lost 3 bases, with 9 bases spanning the gap. Looked up from germline, CDR1 is SGHVS and CDR2 is FNYEAQ. The whole variable domain, remainder taken from reference TRBV7-6 and TRBJ1-1, is GAGVSQSPRYKVTKRGQDVALRCDPISGHVSLYWYRQALGQGPEFLTYFNYEAQQDKSGLPNDRFSAERPEGSISTLTIQRTEQRDSAMYRCASSLGRGDTEAFFGQGTRLTVV.